This is a list of T cell receptor beta chains from one sample in a study of blood T cell repertoires in COVID-19. Generated by immunoSEQ multiplex PCR, the TCRdb table keeps only in-frame clones and is missing some. This table has more than 150,000 clones, about four fifths appearing once. The material sequenced was peripheral blood. Receptor source: a man between 60 and 75 years old with acute or convalescent COVID-19. CDR3s include the opening cysteine and the closing phenylalanine or tryptophan. A D gene is named only where the DNA matches it firmly. Clone size is given for some rows only: seen once, a few or many times, or a class if the clone is expanded.

j_gene	v_gene	abundance	d_gene	CDR3aa	CDR3nt
TRBJ1-5	TRBV9	-	-	CASSVSGRSNQPQHF	TGTGCCAGCAGCGTATCAGGTAGAAGCAATCAGCCCCAGCATTTT
TRBJ1-1	TRBV5-6	-	TRBD1	CASSLEPGQGVSAFF	TGTGCCAGCAGCTTGGAGCCGGGACAGGGGGTTAGCGCTTTCTTT
TRBJ1-3	TRBV10-3	-	-	CAISEGGLSGNTIYF	TGTGCCATCAGTGAGGGGGGACTCTCTGGAAACACCATATATTTT
TRBJ1-3	TRBV5-4	-	-	CASSLGQGKSGNTIYF	TGTGCCAGCAGCTTGGGGCAGGGGAAGTCTGGAAACACCATATATTTT
TRBJ2-7	TRBV28	-	-	CASSQMSSGSYEQYF	TGTGCCAGCAGCCAAATGTCCAGCGGTTCCTACGAGCAGTACTTC
TRBJ2-2	TRBV6-5	-	TRBD2	CAGGLAGGAGELFF	TGTGCCGGCGGACTAGCGGGAGGGGCCGGGGAGCTGTTTTTT
TRBJ2-7	TRBV7-2	-	TRBD2	CASSAPLAGGSYEQYF	TGTGCCAGCAGCGCGCCACTAGCGGGGGGGTCCTACGAGCAGTACTTC
TRBJ2-3	TRBV27	once	-	CASGIGTPRDTQYF	TGTGCCAGCGGAATCGGGACTCCGAGGGATACGCAGTATTTT
TRBJ1-5	TRBV6-2/TRBV6-3	-	-	CASSYSRSQPQHF	TGTGCCAGCAGTTACTCGAGGAGTCAGCCCCAGCATTTT
TRBJ2-6	TRBV5-1	-	-	CASSLRYGSSGANVLTF	TGCGCCAGCAGCTTGAGGTACGGGAGCTCTGGGGCCAACGTCCTGACTTTC
TRBJ2-7	TRBV6-4	-	-	CASSGGLVGYEQYF	TGTGCCAGCAGTGGGGGGCTTGTCGGGTACGAGCAGTACTTC
TRBJ2-7	TRBV7-2	-	TRBD2	CASSRTSASSYEQYF	TGTGCCAGCAGCCGGACTAGCGCTAGCTCCTACGAGCAGTACTTC
TRBJ1-5	TRBV6-6	-	TRBD1	CASNNGQGSRDQPQHF	TGTGCCAGCAATAACGGACAGGGGTCGCGTGATCAGCCCCAGCATTTT
TRBJ1-2	TRBV29-1	-	TRBD1	CSVVGTGGFGYTF	TGCAGCGTTGTGGGGACAGGGGGCTTTGGCTACACCTTC
TRBJ1-2	TRBV14	once	-	CASSQGAVRLIGYTF	TGTGCCAGCAGCCAAGGGGCAGTCCGCCTCATTGGCTACACCTTC
TRBJ1-3	TRBV21-1	few	-	CASSKSPTGSGNTIYF	TGTGCCAGCAGCAAAAGCCCTACAGGCTCTGGAAACACCATATATTTT
TRBJ1-6	TRBV6-1	-	TRBD1	CASSEQGLIYNSPLHF	TGTGCCAGCAGCGAACAGGGGCTGATATATAATTCACCCCTCCACTTT
TRBJ2-7	TRBV6-1	-	-	CASSEGRDEQYF	TGTGCCAGCAGTGAAGGTCGGGACGAGCAGTACTTC
TRBJ2-1	TRBV19	-	TRBD2	CASRGLGVGEQFF	TGTGCCAGTAGGGGACTAGGGGTGGGTGAGCAGTTCTTC
TRBJ2-1	TRBV3-1/TRBV3-2	-	-	CASSQEGAWWNEQFF	TGTGCCAGCAGCCAAGAGGGAGCCTGGTGGAATGAGCAGTTCTTC
TRBJ2-1	TRBV29-1	few	-	CSVMTESSYNEQFF	TGCAGCGTTATGACAGAGAGCTCCTACAATGAGCAGTTCTTC
TRBJ2-3	TRBV5-4	-	TRBD1	CASTQGKLDTQYF	TGTGCCAGCACACAGGGGAAATTGGATACGCAGTATTTT
TRBJ2-1	TRBV27	-	TRBD2	CASSLRTSGRVNEQFF	TGTGCCAGCAGTTTACGGACTAGCGGGAGGGTAAATGAGCAGTTCTTC
TRBJ2-5	TRBV18	once	-	CASSQNREGTQYF	TGTGCCAGCTCACAAAACAGAGAGGGGACCCAGTACTTC
TRBJ2-3	TRBV3-1/TRBV3-2	-	-	CASSYNTDTQYF	TGTGCCAGCAGCTATAACACAGATACGCAGTATTTT
TRBJ2-1	TRBV4-1	few	TRBD1	CASSQAPTGTGDNEQFF	TGCGCCAGCAGCCAAGCCCCTACCGGGACAGGGGACAATGAGCAGTTCTTC
TRBJ2-3	TRBV11-3	-	-	CASSASRSTDTQYF	TGTGCCAGCAGCGCGTCCAGGAGCACAGATACGCAGTATTTT
TRBJ2-5	TRBV6-2/TRBV6-3	-	TRBD2	CASSYSPAGKETQYF	TGTGCCAGCAGTTACTCGCCAGCGGGAAAAGAGACCCAGTACTTC
TRBJ2-7	TRBV4-3	-	-	CASSIDRAYEQYF	TGCGCCAGCAGCATAGACAGAGCCTACGAGCAGTACTTC
TRBJ1-2	TRBV7-2	-	TRBD1	CASSLGQGAYGYTF	TGTGCCAGCAGCTTAGGACAGGGGGCCTATGGCTACACCTTC
TRBJ1-2	TRBV5-6	-	-	CASSLGSPRVPNYGYTF	TGTGCCAGCAGCTTGGGTTCACCCAGGGTCCCTAACTATGGCTACACCTTC
TRBJ1-6	TRBV2	-	-	CASSETDKGPLHF	TGTGCCAGCAGTGAAACCGACAAGGGGCCCCTCCACTTT
TRBJ1-1	TRBV4-3	-	-	CASSLGRGTEAFF	TGCGCCAGCAGCCTGGGTAGAGGCACTGAAGCTTTCTTT
TRBJ1-5	TRBV4-2	few	-	CASSQAQSNQPQHF	TGTGCCAGCAGCCAAGCCCAGAGCAATCAGCCCCAGCATTTT
TRBJ2-5	TRBV7-9	-	TRBD2	CASSPWDLAGPGAQYF	TGTGCCAGCAGCCCTTGGGACTTAGCGGGGCCAGGGGCCCAGTACTTC
TRBJ1-2	TRBV9	once	-	CASSVGDNPSYGYTF	TGTGCCAGCAGCGTAGGGGACAACCCGAGCTATGGCTACACCTTC
TRBJ1-5	TRBV6-5	-	TRBD1	CASRDRGQGNQPQHF	TGTGCCAGCAGAGACAGGGGGCAAGGCAATCAGCCCCAGCATTTT
TRBJ2-7	TRBV6-6	-	TRBD2	CASSSGTAGGNEQYF	TGTGCCAGCAGTTCGGGTACGGCGGGGGGGAACGAGCAGTACTTC
TRBJ2-7	TRBV9	-	-	CASSPMTGSYEQYF	TGTGCCAGCAGCCCTATGACAGGCTCCTACGAGCAGTACTTC
TRBJ2-1	TRBV7-9	-	-	CASSFPPQAIAYNEQFF	TGTGCCAGCAGCTTCCCCCCTCAGGCCATAGCCTACAATGAGCAGTTCTTC
TRBJ1-1	TRBV20-1	-	-	CSAREGREAFF	TGCAGTGCTAGAGAAGGGAGGGAAGCTTTCTTT
TRBJ2-1	TRBV7-2	once	TRBD2	CASKWAPGLAANEQFF	TGTGCCAGCAAATGGGCCCCGGGACTAGCTGCAAATGAGCAGTTCTTC
TRBJ1-3	TRBV7-2	-	TRBD1	CASSFGQGADSGNTIYF	TGTGCCAGCAGCTTTGGACAGGGGGCAGACTCTGGAAACACCATATATTTT
TRBJ1-6	TRBV6-2/TRBV6-3	-	TRBD1	CASSKIGGRTYNSPLHF	TGTGCCAGCAGCAAGATAGGGGGCCGGACCTATAATTCACCCCTCCACTTT
TRBJ2-3	TRBV19	-	TRBD1	CASSNRGADTQYF	TGTGCCAGTAGTAACAGGGGGGCAGATACGCAGTATTTT
TRBJ1-5	TRBV27	-	TRBD1	CASSLGQAVGQPQHF	TGTGCCAGCAGTTTGGGACAGGCCGTCGGTCAGCCCCAGCATTTT
TRBJ1-3	TRBV5-6	-	TRBD1	CASSIKGQGSRGNTIYF	TGTGCCAGCAGCATCAAGGGACAGGGGTCGAGAGGAAACACCATATATTTT
TRBJ1-4	TRBV10-3	-	-	CAISAGTTNEKLFF	TGTGCCATCAGTGCCGGTACAACTAATGAAAAACTGTTTTTT
TRBJ1-5	TRBV19	-	-	CASSIGGQGNQPQHF	TGTGCCAGTAGTATAGGGGGCCAGGGAAATCAGCCCCAGCATTTT
TRBJ1-2	TRBV7-2	few	TRBD1	CASSRDSGIYGYTF	TGTGCCAGCAGTCGGGACAGCGGAATCTATGGCTACACCTTC
TRBJ2-7	TRBV6-5	-	TRBD2	CASSQRASGTYEQYF	TGTGCCAGCAGCCAACGGGCTAGCGGGACGTACGAGCAGTACTTC
TRBJ2-3	TRBV28	-	-	CASSRSGADTQYF	TGTGCCAGCAGCCGATCGGGGGCAGATACGCAGTATTTT